This entry lists 3 T cell receptor beta chains sequenced from one sample in a study of blood T cell repertoires in COVID-19. The repertoire was sequenced with immunoSEQ multiplex PCR; TCRdb's copy has only in-frame clones and lacks some. The repertoire has 400,000 to 550,000 clones, around 89% of them found once; the top ten carry about 4.3%. Source material: peripheral blood. These receptors originate from a woman aged 25 to 39 with acute or convalescent COVID-19.

The V gene is TRBV6-2 or TRBV6-3, the J gene TRBJ2-3; 12 bases agree with TRBD2. The CDR3 has 16 amino acids. CDR1 is MNHEY and CDR2 is SVGEGT in the germline V gene. V trimming: 3 bases; J trimming: 3 bases; junction bases outside the gene matches: 4. Here the CDR3 DNA reads TGTGCCAGCAGTTATCCTAGCGGGGGGGCAACAGATACGCAGTATTTT. Its translation: CASSYPSGGATDTQYF.

The V gene is TRBV5-1, the J gene TRBJ1-1; maybe TRBD1 (5 bases). The length of the CDR3 is 14 residues. From germline, CDR1 is SGHRS and CDR2 YFSETQ. Trimming removed 2 bases from V and 4 bases from J, with 12 bases in between. CDR3 coding DNA: TGCGCCAGCAGCTTATTGGGGCCGAGCACTGAAGCTTTCTTT. The encoded protein is CASSLLGPSTEAFF.

The V gene is TRBV7-9, the J gene TRBJ2-5; TRBD2 aligns across 8 bases. V gave up 1 base and J gave up 4 bases; unmatched junction bases: 5. This CDR3 is 15 amino acids long. Germline assignment: CDR1 SEHNR and CDR2 FQNEAQ (reference sequence). CDR3 protein: CASSLVAGGGETQYF. The CDR3 coding sequence is TGTGCCAGCAGCTTAGTTGCGGGGGGAGGAGAGACCCAGTACTTC.